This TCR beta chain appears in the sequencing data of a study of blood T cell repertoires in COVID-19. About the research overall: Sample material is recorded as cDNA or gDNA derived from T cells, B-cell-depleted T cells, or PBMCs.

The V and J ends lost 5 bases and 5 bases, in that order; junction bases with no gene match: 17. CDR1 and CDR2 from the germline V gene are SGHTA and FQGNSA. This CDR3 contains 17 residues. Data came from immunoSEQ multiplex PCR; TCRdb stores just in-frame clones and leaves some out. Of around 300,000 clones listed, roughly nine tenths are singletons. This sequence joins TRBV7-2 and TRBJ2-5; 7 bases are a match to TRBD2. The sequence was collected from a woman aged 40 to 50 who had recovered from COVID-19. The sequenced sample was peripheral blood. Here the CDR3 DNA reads TGTGCCAGCAGCCTATCTAGCGGCAGTTCGGTAGGGGAGACCCAGTACTTC. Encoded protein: CASSLSSGSSVGETQYF.